These 31 T cell receptor beta chains were sequenced from one sample in a study of cytomegalovirus exposure and HLA in healthy donors (dated by TCRdb to 2015 to 2018). The library relied on the immunoSEQ multiplex PCR assay. For the multiplex PCR, a mixture combining 60 forward primers for TCR Vbeta segments and 13 reverse primers for TCR Jbeta segments was used. Imported from immuneACCESS, the table was reduced by TCRdb to in-frame sequences with V and J called. These copies leave out some clones; in studies compared against another copy, an unresolved V gene accounts for under half, and the cause of the remainder is not known. The sample table records some 130,000 clones; 60% to 80% of these occur just once. Of the sample, roughly 2.7% is held by the ten largest clones. What was sequenced was PBMCs. The receptors come from a woman between 55 and 75 years old in good health and CMV-seropositive.

This rearrangement joins TRBV6-1 to TRBJ1-4; TRBD1 matches 7 bases. Germline trimming cut 4 bases from V and 13 bases from J; bases unmatched to any gene: 9. The CDR3 loop spans 13 amino acids. CDR1 and CDR2 from the germline V gene are MNHNS and SASEGT. CDR3 region: CASSAKTGLGLFF. For the CDR3, the DNA is TGTGCCAGCAGTGCTAAGACAGGGCTTGGACTGTTTTTT.

This chain links TRBV13 with TRBJ2-7; D perhaps matches TRBD1 (6 bases). Trimming pared 7 bases from V and 6 bases from J, leaving 19 bases between. Germline V CDR1 and CDR2: PRHDT, FYEKMQ (reference sequence). This CDR3 contains 14 residues. The CDR3 sequence: CASTPPTGAGEQYF. DNA of the CDR3: TGTGCCAGCACGCCACCGACAGGCGCAGGCGAGCAGTACTTC. Complete variable domain (other parts from reference TRBV13 and TRBJ2-7): AAGVIQSPRHLIKEKRETATLKCYPIPRHDTVYWYQQGPGQDPQFLISFYEKMQSDKGSIPDRFSAQQFSDYHSELNMSSLELGDSALYFCASTPPTGAGEQYFGPGTRLTVT.

This clone was counted between two and nine times. CDR3 DNA sequence: TGTGCCAGCAGCCCCGAAGGCGGGGGGGCAAAGGATACGCAGTATTTT. Its protein product is CASSPEGGGAKDTQYF. J is TRBJ2-3 and V is TRBV9; 9 nucleotides agree with TRBD2. With 4 bases clipped from V and 6 bases from J, the junction kept 12 bases outside the gene matches. The CDR3 is made up of 16 amino acids. Germline V gene data show CDR1 as SGDLS and CDR2 as YYNGEE.

This clone turned up a few times. The rearrangement uses TRBV6-1 and TRBJ2-7; 8 positions agree with TRBD1. CDR1 MNHNS and CDR2 SASEGT come from the germline V gene. CDR3 length: 15 residues. The V segment lost 5 bases and the J segment 2 bases; nucleotides outside the gene matches: 8. This chain's CDR3 is CASSTPDRGPYEQYF. The CDR3 bases are TGTGCCAGCAGTACCCCCGACAGGGGCCCCTACGAGCAGTACTTC.

In this sample, this clone turned up a few times. V gene TRBV7-3 combines with J gene TRBJ1-1; TRBD1 matches at 7 bases. The CDR3 totals 13 residues. The germline V gene encodes CDR1 SGHTA and CDR2 FQGTGA. Unmatched junction bases numbered 3, after V lost 4 bases and J lost 4 bases. The CDR3 sequence is CASSSQGRTEAFF. The CDR3 DNA reads TGTGCCAGCAGCTCACAGGGGCGCACTGAAGCTTTCTTT. Variable domain in full (rest from reference TRBV7-3 and TRBJ1-1): GAGVSQTPSNKVTEKGKYVELRCDPISGHTALYWYRQSLGQGPEFLIYFQGTGAADDSGLPNDRFFAVRPEGSVSTLKIQRTERGDSAVYLCASSSQGRTEAFFGQGTRLTVV.

The V and J genes are TRBV5-6 and TRBJ2-7; TRBD1 matches at 7 bases. Germline assignment: CDR1 SGHDT and CDR2 YYEEEE. V shed 4 bases, J shed 5 bases, and the junction held 9 bases outside the gene matches. The CDR3 covers 14 residues. The CDR3 region is CASSQGGARHEQYF. The CDR3 DNA reads as TGTGCCAGCAGCCAAGGGGGCGCTCGCCACGAGCAGTACTTC.

The gene calls are TRBV5-1 and TRBJ2-5; perhaps TRBD1 as D (5 bases). The germline V gene encodes CDR1 SGHRS and CDR2 YFSETQ. This CDR3 contains 15 residues. The ends were cut back, 1 base at V and 4 bases at J, with 14 bases in the middle. CDR3 sequence (DNA): TGCGCCAGCAGCTTGAGGCAGGGTGTCTCAGAGACCCAGTACTTC. It yields the protein CASSLRQGVSETQYF.

V is TRBV10-1 and J is TRBJ2-2; D gene ambiguous. V was pared by 3 bases and J by 4 bases, with 6 bases between. CDR1 and CDR2 (germline): WNHNN, SYGVQD (reference sequence). The CDR3 covers 13 residues. CDR3 DNA: TGCGCCAGCAGTGATGGGCCCACCGGGGAGCTGTTTTTT. Translating gives CASSDGPTGELFF.

The genes are TRBV7-9 and TRBJ2-1; 8 positions match TRBD2. The CDR3 is 15 amino acids. After removal of 4 bases from V and 5 bases from J, the junction contained 7 bases not matched to a gene. Germline assignment: CDR1 SEHNR and CDR2 FQNEAQ (reference sequence). CDR3 nucleotides: TGTGCCAGCAGCTGGGCGGGGGGCGGTAACAATGAGCAGTTCTTC. Protein sequence: CASSWAGGGNNEQFF.

This rearrangement joins TRBV10-3 to TRBJ2-2; 9 nucleotides match TRBD2. J was trimmed by 4 bases and V by 6 bases; bases with no gene match: 9. The CDR3 totals 16 residues. Per the germline V gene, CDR1 is ENHRY and CDR2 is SYGVKD. The DNA of the CDR3 is TGTGCCATCAGGACTGGCGGGGGGGCGAGCACCGGGGAGCTGTTTTTT. Its protein is CAIRTGGGASTGELFF.

This chain joins TRBV18 and TRBJ2-7; D not resolved. V lost 3 bases to trimming and J lost 1 base, with 4 bases between them. The germline V gene encodes CDR1 KGHSH and CDR2 LQKENI. CDR3 length equals 12 residues. CDR3 DNA: TGTGCCAGCTCACCCCAGTCCTACGAGCAGTACTTC. It codes for CASSPQSYEQYF.

The rearrangement links TRBV7-6 to TRBJ1-1; 8 bases match TRBD1. CDR1 and CDR2 (germline): SGHVS, FNYEAQ. J was trimmed by 0 bases and V by 5 bases; bases with no gene match: 5. There are 15 residues in the CDR3. CDR3 loop: CASSRGDRLNTEAFF. In DNA, the CDR3 is TGTGCCAGCAGCCGCGGGGACAGGCTGAACACTGAAGCTTTCTTT.

This clone was recorded a few times. V is TRBV2 and J is TRBJ2-3, with 8 bases matching TRBD2. V lost 4 bases, J lost 7 bases, and 13 bases stayed unmatched. The CDR3 is 16 amino acids. Germline values: CDR1 SNHLY, CDR2 FYNNEI. The CDR3 sequence: CASSVAAGGRTNTQYF. The CDR3 bases are TGTGCCAGCAGTGTCGCTGCGGGGGGACGAACTAATACGCAGTATTTT.

The J gene is TRBJ1-1, the V gene TRBV6-1, with 8 bases that match TRBD1. The germline V gene encodes CDR1 MNHNS and CDR2 SASEGT. The CDR3 has 14 amino acids. V was pared by 8 bases and J by 0 bases, with 5 bases of the junction left unmatched. The chain's CDR3 is CASSWDRLNTEAFF. In DNA form, the CDR3 reads TGTGCCAGCTCTTGGGACAGGTTGAACACTGAAGCTTTCTTT.

The chain links TRBV29-1 to TRBJ2-1, with TRBD2 identical over 9 bases. This CDR3 region has 15 residues. V gave up 0 bases and J gave up 5 bases; unmatched junction bases: 5. CDR1 and CDR2 (germline): SQVTM, ANQGSEA. This chain's CDR3 is CSVEDLASGNNEQFF. The CDR3 region has the DNA TGCAGCGTTGAAGATTTGGCTAGCGGGAACAATGAGCAGTTCTTC.

The rearrangement links TRBV10-3 to TRBJ2-7; 9 bases match TRBD2. In germline, CDR1 is ENHRY, CDR2 SYGVKD. V lost 4 bases to trimming and J lost 1 base; unmatched junction nucleotides: 5. The CDR3 contains 15 residues. The CDR3 loop is CAISGRTSASYEQYF. DNA of the CDR3: TGTGCCATCAGTGGGAGGACTAGCGCGTCCTACGAGCAGTACTTC.

The chain couples TRBV19 to TRBJ1-4; no definite D call. Per the germline V gene, CDR1 is LNHDA and CDR2 is SQIVND (reference sequence). Trimming pared 5 bases from V and 3 bases from J, leaving 10 bases between. The CDR3 is made up of 14 amino acids. The CDR3 protein is CASSETASNEKLFF. The CDR3 nucleotides read TGTGCCAGTAGTGAAACCGCGTCTAATGAAAAACTGTTTTTT.

The sample holds a few counts of this clone. The chain joins TRBV29-1 to TRBJ2-5; D ambiguous. The CDR3 is 10 amino acids. Between the trimmed V and J ends, which lost 5 bases and 4 bases, there was a span of 5 bases. The germline V gene encodes CDR1 SQVTM and CDR2 ANQGSEA. The CDR3 reads CSVSRETQYF. CDR3 bases: TGCAGCGTTTCCAGAGAGACCCAGTACTTC.

The V gene is TRBV4-2, the J gene TRBJ2-1; D might be TRBD2 (5 bases). The V and J ends lost 2 bases and 8 bases respectively, with 10 bases between them. Germline V gene sequence: CDR1 LGHNA, CDR2 YNFKEQ. The CDR3 length is 13 residues. Here the CDR3 reads CASSQSGADEQFF. The DNA for the CDR3 is TGTGCCAGCAGCCAAAGCGGAGCCGATGAGCAGTTCTTC.

As regards this clone: Other DNA variants within this sample encode the same CDR3. The rearrangement uses TRBV9 and TRBJ1-1, with TRBD1 identical over 7 bases. Looked up from germline, CDR1 is SGDLS and CDR2 is YYNGEE. This CDR3 spans 14 amino acids. The trim removed 3 bases at V and 0 bases at J, leaving 2 bases unmatched. The CDR3 protein is CASSGGTVNTEAFF. The CDR3 DNA reads TGTGCCAGCAGCGGAGGGACAGTGAACACTGAAGCTTTCTTT.

The genes are TRBV7-9 and TRBJ1-2; 8 bases are shared with TRBD1. CDR3 length: 13 amino acids. In germline, CDR1 is SEHNR, CDR2 FQNEAQ (reference sequence). V gave up 4 bases and J gave up 7 bases; unmatched junction bases: 5. The DNA of the CDR3 is TGTGCCAGCAGCTCAGACAGGGGCGGTGGCTACACCTTC. Translation gives CASSSDRGGGYTF.

This chain connects TRBV9 to TRBJ1-5, with D possibly matching TRBD1 (5 bases). The CDR3 is made up of 17 amino acids. Germline V gene sequence: CDR1 SGDLS, CDR2 YYNGEE. Trimming cost V 3 bases and J 6 bases, with 22 bases left between them. The CDR3 region is CASSATLGPGDGQPQHF. As DNA, the CDR3 is TGTGCCAGCAGCGCCACGTTGGGACCGGGGGATGGTCAGCCCCAGCATTTT.

CDR3 sequence reads: CASSSRGGAGAYNEQFF. The CDR3 bases are TGTGCCAGCAGCTCCCGGGGTGGGGCGGGGGCCTACAATGAGCAGTTCTTC. This chain links TRBV7-8 with TRBJ2-1, with 7 bases identical to TRBD2. V trimming: 4 bases; J trimming: 2 bases; junction bases outside the gene matches: 11. This CDR3 has 17 residues. The germline V gene encodes CDR1 SGHVS and CDR2 FQNEAQ.

This clone has a single count. CDR3 in amino acids: CASSLVQGMNTEAFF. Written as DNA, the CDR3 is TGCGCCAGCAGCTTGGTACAGGGAATGAACACTGAAGCTTTCTTT. V and J are TRBV5-1 and TRBJ1-1, with D possibly matching TRBD1 (6 bases). Germline V gene sequence: CDR1 SGHRS, CDR2 YFSETQ. CDR3 length: 15 amino acids. The ends were cut back, 0 bases at V and 0 bases at J, with 9 bases in the middle.

A single count supports this clone. This rearrangement joins TRBV10-3 to TRBJ2-7, with a tentative D call TRBD2 (5 bases). Germline CDR1 reads ENHRY; CDR2 reads SYGVKD. This CDR3 comprises 14 residues. V was clipped by 5 bases and J by 0 bases, with 11 bases between them. For the CDR3, the DNA is TGTGCCATCAGTTCGGAGGAAACCTCCTACGAGCAGTACTTC. Protein: CAISSEETSYEQYF.

This sequence joins TRBV9 and TRBJ1-3; D may be TRBD1 (5 bases). Germline values: CDR1 SGDLS, CDR2 YYNGEE. Trimming left V 3 bases short and J 1 base short, with 11 bases between. This CDR3 contains 15 residues. The DNA of the CDR3 is TGTGCCAGCAGCGCCATCGACAGTTCTGGAAACACCATATATTTT. This translates into CASSAIDSSGNTIYF. Variable domain in full (rest from reference TRBV9 and TRBJ1-3): DSGVTQTPKHLITATGQRVTLRCSPRSGDLSVYWYQQSLDQGLQFLIQYYNGEERAKGNILERFSAQQFPDLHSELNLSSLELGDSALYFCASSAIDSSGNTIYFGEGSWLTVV.

This sequence joins TRBV2 and TRBJ1-4; maybe TRBD1 (6 bases). The CDR3 extends over 15 amino acids. Trimming shortened V by 4 bases and J by 5 bases, and 14 bases separated the two germline ends. CDR1 and CDR2 from the germline V gene are SNHLY and FYNNEI. The CDR3 DNA reads as TGTGCCAGCAGTGGCGCAGGGCAGGGGAATGAAAAACTGTTTTTT. Encoded protein: CASSGAGQGNEKLFF.

V and J are TRBV6-5 and TRBJ2-5; TRBD2 agrees at 11 bases. This CDR3 is built from 14 residues. Germline-derived CDR1 and CDR2 are MNHEY and SVGAGI. J gave up 4 bases and V 5 bases, and 3 bases lay outside the gene matches. The CDR3 spells CASSPGLAVETQYF. CDR3 coding DNA: TGTGCCAGCAGTCCGGGACTAGCGGTAGAGACCCAGTACTTC.

V gene TRBV7-2 combines with J gene TRBJ1-3; no clear D. The CDR3 contains 15 residues. Trimming stripped 5 bases from V and 0 bases from J, with 11 bases between. Germline V gene data show CDR1 as SGHTA and CDR2 as FQGNSA. For the CDR3, the DNA is TGTGCCAGCAGCCCCGAGGTTCGCTCTGGAAACACCATATATTTT. It translates to CASSPEVRSGNTIYF. Full variable domain (remainder filled in from reference TRBV7-2 and TRBJ1-3): GAGVSQSPSNKVTEKGKDVELRCDPISGHTALYWYRQSLGQGLEFLIYFQGNSAPDKSGLPSDRFSAERTGGSVSTLTIQRTQQEDSAVYLCASSPEVRSGNTIYFGEGSWLTVV.

The count of this clone is one. The CDR3 DNA follows: TGTGCCAGCAGCTCAGCGGGGGGGCTCACAGATACGCAGTATTTT. It is translated as CASSSAGGLTDTQYF. The chain recombines TRBV5-4 with TRBJ2-3, with 10 bases matching TRBD2. The germline CDR1 and CDR2 sequences are SGHNT and YYREEE (reference sequence). V lost 3 bases and J lost 2; bases outside the gene matches: 3. The CDR3 is 15 residues long.

The chain has TRBV5-4 and TRBJ1-2, with 7 bases aligning to TRBD1. CDR1 is SGHNT, CDR2 YYREEE, per germline (reference sequence). The V gene end was trimmed by 4 bases and the J gene end by 5 bases; junction bases not matched to a gene: 8. The CDR3 length is 14 residues. Here the CDR3 reads CASSGSSTGYGYTF. CDR3 coding DNA: TGTGCCAGCAGCGGGTCCTCGACAGGGTATGGCTACACCTTC.